Below, one T cell receptor beta chain is given with its context. Germline CDR1 reads MDHEN; CDR2 reads SYDVKM. Trimming left V 2 bases short and J 2 bases short, with 10 bases between. This CDR3 is built from 14 residues. The record originates from a study of technical replicates of blood from a handful of donors. The protocol was immunoSEQ multiplex PCR, while the TCRdb copy is restricted to in-frame clones and leaves out a portion. Here the sample spans tens of thousands of clones, around nine tenths being singletons. The sequence was collected from a human donor in good health. Sequenced: T cells isolated from PBMCs. This chain joins TRBV28 and TRBJ2-7; D possibly corresponds to TRBD1 (5 bases). CDR3 coding DNA: TGTGCCAGCAGTTTACTACAGGCCGCCTACGAGCAGTACTTC. It translates to CASSLLQAAYEQYF.